These 3 T cell receptor beta chains were sequenced from one sample in a study of glioma-infiltrating T cells. Amplification of TCR alpha and beta CDR3 regions from RNA used iRepertoire nested multiplex PCR. Using its own MiXCR run on the multiplex PCR reads, TCRdb lists one record per CDR3 protein. The table includes around 390,000 distinct CDR3 sequences, roughly two fifths detected once. Sequenced sample: glioma tissue, nonneoplastic brain tissue, or PBMCs (not recorded which). Every receptor here comes from a human donor with low-grade glioma or glioblastoma, undergoing nonglioma brain surgery, or in good health (not recorded which).

In this sample, this clonotype turned up once. This may come from a read error, since a much larger clone is one base off. The V call is TRBV6-1, the J call TRBJ2-1; D may be TRBD1 or TRBD2 (5 bases each). V shed 11 bases and J shed 7 bases, with 18 bases lying between them. The CDR3 covers 13 residues. Germline V CDR1 and CDR2: MNHNS, SASEGT. In DNA, the CDR3 is TGTGCCGGACGGGAAGGGGCTAGTAATGAGCAGTTCTTC. Amino acids: CAGREGASNEQFF.

Remarks on this clonotype: The CDR3 does not close with the conserved phenylalanine or tryptophan, likely indicating a read error. The CDR3 here is CASSQDRRGRYEQYL. The DNA of the CDR3 is TGCGCCAGCAGCCAAGATCGGCGCGGGAGATACGAGCAGTACTTA. This rearrangement joins TRBV4-1 to TRBJ2-7; 7 nucleotides agree with TRBD2. J gave up 4 bases and V 0 bases, and 6 bases lay outside the gene matches. The CDR3 runs to 15 residues. The germline CDR1 and CDR2 sequences are MGHRA and YSYEKL.

The chain employs TRBV20-1 and TRBJ2-1, with D perhaps matching TRBD2 (6 bases). There are 12 residues in the CDR3. Trimming shortened V by 2 bases and J by 9 bases, and 11 bases separated the two germline ends. Germline CDR1 DFQATT, CDR2 SNEGSKA (reference sequence). The CDR3 is CSARREFGEQFF. CDR3 DNA sequence: TGCAGTGCTAGACGGGAGTTTGGTGAGCAGTTCTTC.